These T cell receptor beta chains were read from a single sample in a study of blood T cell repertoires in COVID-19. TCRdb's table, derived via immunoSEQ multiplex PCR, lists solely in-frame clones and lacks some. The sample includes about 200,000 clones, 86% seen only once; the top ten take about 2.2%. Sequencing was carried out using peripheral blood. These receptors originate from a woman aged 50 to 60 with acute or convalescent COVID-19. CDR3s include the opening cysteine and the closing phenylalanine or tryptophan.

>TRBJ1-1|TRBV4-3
CASSQRDREGEAFF
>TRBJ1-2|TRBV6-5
CASSYGERYGYTF
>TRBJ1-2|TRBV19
CAIWTAYGYTF
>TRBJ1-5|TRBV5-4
CASSLQGSQPQHF
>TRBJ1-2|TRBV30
CAWSESLRSGGYTF
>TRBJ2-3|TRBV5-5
CASSPRTSGGLTDTQYF
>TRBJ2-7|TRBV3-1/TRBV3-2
CASSQAGQGSYEQYF
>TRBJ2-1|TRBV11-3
CASSLSLAARNEQFF
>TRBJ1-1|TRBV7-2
CASLGGIRMNTEAFF
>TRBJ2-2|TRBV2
CASSEGQLGGAGELFF
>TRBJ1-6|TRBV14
CASSPTGKVNSPLHF
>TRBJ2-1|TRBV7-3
CASSPGHFNEQFF
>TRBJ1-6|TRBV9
CASSGPGQGRSPLHF
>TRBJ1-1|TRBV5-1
CASSVSGQGGSEAFF
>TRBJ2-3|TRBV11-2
CASITPGDTQYF
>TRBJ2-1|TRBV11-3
CASSLDSGLAGVFGHEQFF
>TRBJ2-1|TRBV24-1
CATSGPMRNEQFF
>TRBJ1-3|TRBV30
CAWSENSRSGNTIYF
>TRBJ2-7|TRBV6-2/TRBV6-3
CASSLTQGTFYEQYF
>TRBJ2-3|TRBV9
CASSGAGVSTDTQYF
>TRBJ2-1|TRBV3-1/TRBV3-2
CASSGRLAGGSEQFF
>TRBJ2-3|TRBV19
CASSRQGSTDTQYF
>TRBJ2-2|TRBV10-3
CATRETGELFF
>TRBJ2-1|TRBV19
CASRLAGTYNEQFF
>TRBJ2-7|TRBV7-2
CASSTRLAGVTGEQYF
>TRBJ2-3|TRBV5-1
CASRFSGWSTDTQYF
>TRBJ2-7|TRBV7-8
CASSLFRTGFSYEQYF
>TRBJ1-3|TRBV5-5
CASSPNPGGGNTIYF
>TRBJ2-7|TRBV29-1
CSVGRPDEQYF
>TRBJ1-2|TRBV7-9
CASSLDGGNYGYTF
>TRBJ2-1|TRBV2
CASSEVGGRYNEQFF
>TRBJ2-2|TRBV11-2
CASSFLAGTGELFF
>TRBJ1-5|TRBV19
CASSMDRAFNQPQHF
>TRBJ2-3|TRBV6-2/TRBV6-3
CASSYSNGGLDTQYF
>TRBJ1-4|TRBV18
CASSPPSSATNEKLFF
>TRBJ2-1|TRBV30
CAWRVRGPYNEQFF
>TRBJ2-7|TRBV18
CASSPEDRERYEQYF
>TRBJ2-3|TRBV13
CASSFQMKNTDTQYF
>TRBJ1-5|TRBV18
CASSPENQPQHF
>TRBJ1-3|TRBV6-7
CASSYSTESGNTIYF
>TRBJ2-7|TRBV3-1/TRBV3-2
CASSQDQSGGHQQYF
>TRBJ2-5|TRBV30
CAWRGLAVQETQYF
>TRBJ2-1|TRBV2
CASSGSGLGNSNEQFF
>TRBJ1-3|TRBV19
CASTLLVATGLNSGNTIYF
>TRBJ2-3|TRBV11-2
CASSPGLQEYTDTQYF
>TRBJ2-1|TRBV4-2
CASSRTLADEQFF
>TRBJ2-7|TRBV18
CASSPQPYEQYF
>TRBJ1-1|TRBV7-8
CASSRITEAFF
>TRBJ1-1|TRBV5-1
CASSSSGGQGVTEAFF
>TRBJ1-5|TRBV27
CASSGQGLGNQPQHF